The 30 T cell receptor beta chains presented below share a single source sample, sequenced in a study of T-cell memory formation after mild COVID-19. TCRdb reprocessed the 5' RACE reads via MiXCR and lists one record per CDR3 protein. This sample carries roughly 190,000 distinct CDR3 sequences, around 19% of them seen once, and the ten largest clones take 2% to 2.5%. Sample: PBMCs or a T cell subset sorted from them (not recorded which). The receptors were gathered from an adult woman who had mild COVID-19 (a few samples of this study predate the infection). Cell type and time point are not known.

This clonotype was detected only a few times. V is TRBV5-4 and J is TRBJ2-7; 11 positions match TRBD2. The length of the CDR3 is 15 residues. Trimming took 0 bases from V and 7 from J; bases not matched to a gene: 6. The germline gives CDR1 SGHNT, CDR2 YYREEE (reference sequence). The CDR3 DNA follows: TGTGCCAGCAGCTTGGTAGCGGGAGGGCCGGGGGAGCAGTACTTC. As protein: CASSLVAGGPGEQYF.

This clonotype has a count of ten or more. The rearrangement joins TRBV12-3 or TRBV12-4 to TRBJ2-1; TRBD2 aligns across 9 bases. V lost 3 bases to trimming and J lost 9 bases; unmatched junction nucleotides: 6. The CDR3 is 14 amino acids. In DNA form, the CDR3 reads TGTGCCAGCAGTTTGCTAGCGGGAATGGGTGAGCAGTTCTTC. The encoded protein is CASSLLAGMGEQFF.

V gene TRBV24-1 combines with J gene TRBJ2-7; D is perhaps TRBD1 (6 bases). The CDR3 runs to 15 residues. Germline CDR1 reads KGHDR; CDR2 reads SFDVKD. Trimming left V 4 bases short and J 4 bases short, with 16 bases between. In DNA form, the CDR3 reads TGTGCCACCAGTGACCCTGGGGGCAGGGCGTACGAGCAGTACTTC. It specifies CATSDPGGRAYEQYF.

This clonotype was observed once. This sequence joins TRBV14 and TRBJ2-3; D is possibly TRBD2 (5 bases). Per germline, CDR1 SGHDN and CDR2 FVKESK. Trimming cost V 2 bases and J 6 bases, with 18 bases left between them. The CDR3 has 16 amino acids. CDR3 nucleotide sequence: TGTGCCAGCAGCCAATGGAGCGGCATCAACACGGATACGCAGTATTTT. Its protein is CASSQWSGINTDTQYF. The full variable domain, rest sourced from reference TRBV14 and TRBJ2-3, is EAGVTQFPSHSVIEKGQTVTLRCDPISGHDNLYWYRRVMGKEIKFLLHFVKESKQDESGMPNNRFLAERTGGTYSTLKVQPAELEDSGVYFCASSQWSGINTDTQYFGPGTRLTVL.

This clonotype was observed a few times. The rearrangement links TRBV27 to TRBJ2-3; D remains ambiguous. The CDR3 is made up of 15 amino acids. With 3 bases removed from V and 3 bases from J, the gap between germline ends came to 13 bases. Germline values: CDR1 MNHEY, CDR2 SMNVEV (reference sequence). CDR3 sequence (DNA): TGTGCCAGCAGTTTTCGGACGGTATGGACAGATACGCAGTATTTT. Translation gives CASSFRTVWTDTQYF.

This clonotype was counted between two and nine times. The genes are TRBV9 and TRBJ2-1; D gene ambiguous. V lost 4 bases, J lost 0 bases, and 8 bases lay in between. This CDR3 is 14 amino acids long. From germline, CDR1 is SGDLS and CDR2 YYNGEE. This CDR3 reads CASSPTSSYNEQFF. CDR3 nucleotide sequence: TGTGCCAGCAGCCCCACGAGCTCCTACAATGAGCAGTTCTTC.

V and J are TRBV5-1 and TRBJ1-1, with 7 bases aligning to TRBD1. Trimming cost V 0 bases and J 1 base; bases outside gene matches: 6. Germline V gives CDR1 SGHRS, CDR2 YFSETQ. The CDR3 has 16 residues. The CDR3 reads CASSLARGIRNTEAFF. As DNA, the CDR3 is TGCGCCAGCAGCTTGGCCAGGGGGATTAGGAACACTGAAGCTTTCTTT.

This CDR3 is CASSVTGAAYNEQFF. DNA of the CDR3: TGTGCCAGCAGTGTGACAGGGGCCGCATACAATGAGCAGTTCTTC. The V call is TRBV27, the J call TRBJ2-1; 8 nucleotides line up with TRBD1. The V and J ends lost 5 bases and 4 bases, in that order; junction bases with no gene match: 7. In germline, CDR1 is MNHEY, CDR2 SMNVEV (reference sequence). This CDR3 has 15 residues.

J is TRBJ1-2 and V is TRBV7-9; D remains ambiguous. The germline V gene encodes CDR1 SEHNR and CDR2 FQNEAQ (reference sequence). CDR3 length: 8 amino acids. V was shortened by 5 bases and J by 8 bases, with 0 bases between the two germline ends. CDR3 DNA sequence: TGTGCCAGCAGCGGCTACACCTTC. This translates into CASSGYTF.

The genes are TRBV10-3 and TRBJ2-2, with 7 bases identical to TRBD2. Per the germline V gene, CDR1 is ENHRY and CDR2 is SYGVKD. Trimming took 3 bases from V and 3 from J; bases not matched to a gene: 7. The CDR3 sequence is 16 residues long. CDR3 in DNA: TGTGCCATCAGTGACCCGACTAGCCGGTACACCGGGGAGCTGTTTTTT. Translation: CAISDPTSRYTGELFF.

The V and J genes are TRBV6-1 and TRBJ2-5; possible D gene TRBD2, 7 bases. Germline-derived CDR1 and CDR2 are MNHNS and SASEGT. The CDR3 runs 14 residues. The V end lost 8 bases, the J end lost 4 bases, and 17 bases lay between the germline ends. The CDR3 loop reads CASCSAGARETQYF. The CDR3, as DNA: TGTGCCAGCTGCTCGGCGGGGGCGCGAGAGACCCAGTACTTC.

This clonotype was recorded a few times. The gene calls are TRBV27 and TRBJ2-4, with TRBD2 matching over 7 bases. The CDR3 runs 12 residues. The V segment lost 6 bases and the J segment 9 bases; nucleotides outside the gene matches: 5. Germline assignment: CDR1 MNHEY and CDR2 SMNVEV (reference sequence). The CDR3, as DNA: TGTGCCAGCAGAACCCCGGGAGGCATTCAGTACTTC. Its protein is CASRTPGGIQYF.

This sequence joins TRBV24-1 and TRBJ2-1; 7 nucleotides match TRBD2. Germline V gene lookup returns CDR1 KGHDR and CDR2 SFDVKD. This CDR3 contains 17 residues. V lost 4 bases and J lost 13; bases outside the gene matches: 21. The CDR3: CATSDTDRDYNTMKQFF. The CDR3 DNA follows: TGTGCCACCAGTGACACCGACCGGGACTACAATACAATGAAACAGTTCTTC.

A few counts support this clonotype. The chain couples TRBV27 to TRBJ1-4; possible D gene TRBD1, 5 bases. Trimming removed 8 bases at V and 6 bases at J, with 13 bases between. Germline V gene sequence: CDR1 MNHEY, CDR2 SMNVEV (reference sequence). This CDR3 comprises 13 residues. The CDR3 loop reads CASVWTPHEKLFF. CDR3 DNA sequence: TGTGCCAGCGTCTGGACACCTCATGAAAAACTGTTTTTT.

This clonotype was counted a few times. CDR3 DNA sequence: TGTGCCAGCAGCCCAGGTGGGGGCGGAGGGCAGCCCCAGCATTTT. This encodes CASSPGGGGGQPQHF. V and J are TRBV7-2 and TRBJ1-5, with D perhaps TRBD1 (6 bases). V lost 5 bases and J 7 bases, leaving 18 bases between the germline ends. CDR1 and CDR2 from the germline V gene are SGHTA and FQGNSA. This CDR3 has 15 residues.

The sample holds a few counts of this clonotype. The chain employs TRBV20-1 and TRBJ2-1; no definite D call. The V end was cut by 4 bases, the J end by 0 bases, with 13 bases between. Germline V gives CDR1 DFQATT, CDR2 SNEGSKA (reference sequence). This CDR3 is 15 amino acids long. The DNA of the CDR3 is TGCAGTGCTAAAAAGGGTTACTCCTCCTACAATGAGCAGTTCTTC. Encoded protein: CSAKKGYSSYNEQFF.

This sequence joins TRBV5-1 and TRBJ1-1; D ambiguous. CDR1 is SGHRS, CDR2 YFSETQ, per germline. The CDR3 extends over 13 amino acids. V lost 6 bases, J lost 4 bases, and 13 bases lay in between. The CDR3 region is CASNPLGSTEAFF. CDR3 sequence (DNA): TGCGCCAGCAACCCTTTAGGATCCACTGAAGCTTTCTTT. The full variable domain, completed using reference TRBV5-1 and TRBJ1-1, is KAGVTQTPRYLIKTRGQQVTLSCSPISGHRSVSWYQQTPGQGLQFLFEYFSETQRNKGNFPGRFSGRQFSNSRSEMNVSTLELGDSALYLCASNPLGSTEAFFGQGTRLTVV.

This clonotype has a count of ten or more. The chain has TRBV5-1 and TRBJ2-3; 8 nucleotides line up with TRBD1. Germline V gene lookup returns CDR1 SGHRS and CDR2 YFSETQ. V gave up 2 bases and J gave up 5 bases; unmatched junction bases: 4. This CDR3 is 14 amino acids long. Here the CDR3 reads CASSFRDRKDTQYF. The CDR3 DNA reads TGCGCCAGCAGCTTCCGGGACAGGAAAGATACGCAGTATTTT. Supplemented by reference TRBV5-1 and TRBJ2-3, the full variable domain reads KAGVTQTPRYLIKTRGQQVTLSCSPISGHRSVSWYQQTPGQGLQFLFEYFSETQRNKGNFPGRFSGRQFSNSRSEMNVSTLELGDSALYLCASSFRDRKDTQYFGPGTRLTVL.

The CDR3 DNA reads as TGTGCCAGCAGATCTCAGGGGGGCTATGGCTACACCTTC. Translated, it gives CASRSQGGYGYTF. The chain combines TRBV6-5 with TRBJ1-2; 7 bases line up with TRBD1. The CDR3 sequence is 13 residues long. Germline V lookup: CDR1 MNHEY, CDR2 SVGAGI. V trimming: 6 bases; J trimming: 4 bases; junction bases outside the gene matches: 5.

This clonotype was seen only a few times. The chain uses TRBV5-4 and TRBJ1-2, with 8 bases lining up with TRBD1. This CDR3 has 13 amino acids. V lost 6 bases to trimming and J lost 2 bases; unmatched junction nucleotides: 3. Germline CDR1 SGHNT, CDR2 YYREEE (reference sequence). CDR3 sequence reads: CASTRTGNYGYTF. DNA for the CDR3: TGTGCCAGCACCCGGACAGGGAACTATGGCTACACCTTC.

The CDR3 protein is CASSRGLAGGPLQETQYF. CDR3 in DNA: TGTGCCAGCAGCCGGGGACTAGCGGGGGGGCCCCTCCAAGAGACCCAGTACTTC. The chain employs TRBV7-9 and TRBJ2-5, with 16 bases fitting TRBD2. J lost 1 base, V lost 5 bases, and 7 bases had no gene match. The CDR3 is 18 residues long. Germline loops: CDR1 SEHNR, CDR2 FQNEAQ (reference sequence).

The CDR3 here is CASSSWSGGRSGANVLTF. The DNA of the CDR3 is TGTGCCAGCAGTTCATGGTCAGGGGGACGCTCTGGGGCCAACGTCCTGACTTTC. The rearrangement uses TRBV28 and TRBJ2-6, with 7 bases that match TRBD1. V shed 4 bases and J 0 bases; nucleotides not matched to a gene: 9. There are 18 residues in the CDR3. Germline V gene lookup returns CDR1 MDHEN and CDR2 SYDVKM.

This clonotype was seen a few times. The chain employs TRBV7-6 and TRBJ2-5; no reliable D call. This CDR3 is 12 amino acids long. V lost 1 base and J 7 bases, leaving 7 bases between the germline ends. Germline values: CDR1 SGHVS, CDR2 FNYEAQ. The CDR3 protein is CASSLGVGTQYF. CDR3 DNA: TGTGCCAGCAGCTTAGGGGTGGGGACCCAGTACTTC.

This clonotype occurred a few times. V is TRBV10-3 and J is TRBJ2-3, with a weak D call TRBD1 (6 bases). Germline V gives CDR1 ENHRY, CDR2 SYGVKD. Trimming cost V 8 bases and J 3 bases, with 27 bases left between them. This CDR3 is built from 18 residues. The CDR3 nucleotides read TGTGCCATCGGGCCCAGAGTCGGGACACTGGTCGGGACAGATACGCAGTATTTT. It translates to CAIGPRVGTLVGTDTQYF.

In this sample, this clonotype turned up many times. This sequence joins TRBV11-2 and TRBJ2-1, with TRBD2 matching over 12 bases. CDR1 SGHAT and CDR2 FQNNGV come from the germline V gene. The CDR3 is 16 amino acids. The V and J ends lost 5 bases and 8 bases, in that order; junction bases with no gene match: 10. In DNA form, the CDR3 reads TGTGCCAGCAGCGCCAGCCTAGCGGGAGGGCAGTATGAGCAGTTCTTC. Translating it yields CASSASLAGGQYEQFF.

The gene calls are TRBV9 and TRBJ2-1; 9 positions agree with TRBD2. J lost 7 bases, V lost 3 bases, and 14 bases had no gene match. Germline CDR1 reads SGDLS; CDR2 reads YYNGEE. The CDR3 consists of 17 residues. Here the CDR3 DNA reads TGTGCCAGCAGCGCCACCTCGGGTAGCGGGAGACGAAATGAGCAGTTCTTC. Encoded protein: CASSATSGSGRRNEQFF.

This clonotype was counted many times. V usage is TRBV4-2 and J usage is TRBJ2-1; the match to TRBD2 covers 7 bases. Looked up from germline, CDR1 is LGHNA and CDR2 is YNFKEQ. Trimming took 1 base from V and 6 from J; bases not matched to a gene: 9. This CDR3 spans 16 amino acids. CDR3 region: CASSQVGDYIFNEQFF. The CDR3 DNA follows: TGTGCCAGCAGCCAAGTAGGGGACTACATTTTCAATGAGCAGTTCTTC.

This clonotype was detected a few times. The chain links TRBV18 to TRBJ2-1; D is unresolved. Germline V gene sequence: CDR1 KGHSH, CDR2 LQKENI. CDR3 length: 17 residues. V dropped 3 bases and J dropped 5 bases, with 20 bases sitting between them. In DNA form, the CDR3 reads TGTGCCAGCTCACCTTCGTGGCTTCCGACGCCCAACAATGAGCAGTTCTTC. Translated, it gives CASSPSWLPTPNNEQFF.

This clonotype appeared a few times. The V gene is TRBV12-3 or TRBV12-4, the J gene TRBJ2-1; 7 nucleotides agree with TRBD1. V lost 6 bases and J lost 5; bases outside the gene matches: 7. The CDR3 is 14 amino acids. The CDR3 nucleotides are TGTGCCAGCAGAGGACAGGCCTGGGACAATGAGCAGTTCTTC. Its protein product is CASRGQAWDNEQFF.

This clonotype was counted a few times. The CDR3 DNA reads TGCAGTGCCGGGACTAGCGACAACACCGGGGAGCTGTTTTTT. Protein product: CSAGTSDNTGELFF. This chain joins TRBV29-1 and TRBJ2-2, with 10 nucleotides matching TRBD2. There are 14 residues in the CDR3. Germline assignment: CDR1 SQVTM and CDR2 ANQGSEA.